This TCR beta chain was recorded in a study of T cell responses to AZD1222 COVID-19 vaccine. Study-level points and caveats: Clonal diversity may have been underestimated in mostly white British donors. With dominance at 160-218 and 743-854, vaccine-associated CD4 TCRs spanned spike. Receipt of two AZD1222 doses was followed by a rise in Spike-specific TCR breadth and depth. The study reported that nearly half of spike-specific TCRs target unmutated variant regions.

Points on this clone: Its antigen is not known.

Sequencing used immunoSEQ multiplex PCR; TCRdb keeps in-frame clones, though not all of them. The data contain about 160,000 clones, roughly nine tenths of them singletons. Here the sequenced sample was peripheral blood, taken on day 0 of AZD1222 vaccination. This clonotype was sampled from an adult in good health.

The CDR3 protein is CASSAGGGPYEQYF. The CDR3, as DNA: TGCGCCAGCAGTGCCGGGGGCGGACCGTACGAGCAGTACTTC. The chain carries TRBV10-1 and TRBJ2-7, with D perhaps being TRBD1 or TRBD2 (6 bases each). The CDR3 covers 14 residues. Between the trimmed V and J ends, which lost 4 bases and 4 bases, there was a span of 14 bases. Germline CDR1 WNHNN, CDR2 SYGVQD (reference sequence).